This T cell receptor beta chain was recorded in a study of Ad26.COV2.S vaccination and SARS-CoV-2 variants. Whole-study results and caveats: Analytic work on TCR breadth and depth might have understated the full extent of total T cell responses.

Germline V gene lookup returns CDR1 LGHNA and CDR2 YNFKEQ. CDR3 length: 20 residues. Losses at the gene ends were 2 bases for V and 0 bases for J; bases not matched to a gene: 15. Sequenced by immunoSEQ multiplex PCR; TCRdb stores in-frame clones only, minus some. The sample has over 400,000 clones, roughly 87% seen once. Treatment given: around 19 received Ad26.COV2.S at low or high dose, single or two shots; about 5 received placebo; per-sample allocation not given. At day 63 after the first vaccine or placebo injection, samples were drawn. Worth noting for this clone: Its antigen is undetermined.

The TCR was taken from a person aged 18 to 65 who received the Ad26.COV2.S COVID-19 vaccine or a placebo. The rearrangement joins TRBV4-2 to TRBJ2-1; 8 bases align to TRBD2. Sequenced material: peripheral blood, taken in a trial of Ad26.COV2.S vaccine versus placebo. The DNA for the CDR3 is TGTGCCAGCAGCCAATGTATTTGCCCTAGCGGGTCCAGCTCCTACAATGAGCAGTTCTTC. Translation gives CASSQCICPSGSSSYNEQFF.